The table lists the clone carrying this T cell receptor (beta chain) with many counts. The germline V gene has CDR1 MNHEY and CDR2 SVGAGI. This CDR3 contains 14 residues. V trimming: 2 bases; J trimming: 6 bases; junction bases outside the gene matches: 5. RNA transcripts yielded amplified TCR beta CDR3 regions. During a first-round RT-PCR of the TCR CDR3, the HTBI primer set was used. MiXCR was run by TCRdb on the multiplex PCR reads, yielding one entry per CDR3 protein. The sample has almost 600,000 distinct CDR3 sequences; approximately 15% are singletons. This specimen belongs to a study of T cells in Graves' hyperthyroidism and ophthalmopathy.

Sequencing used blood. The TCR sequence derives from a woman in her 30s with Graves' hyperthyroidism that later progressed to Graves' ophthalmopathy. V is TRBV6-5 and J is TRBJ2-7; 9 bases match TRBD1. CDR3 amino acids: CASSYGTGSPEQYF. In DNA, the CDR3 is TGTGCCAGCAGTTACGGGACAGGGTCTCCCGAGCAGTACTTC.